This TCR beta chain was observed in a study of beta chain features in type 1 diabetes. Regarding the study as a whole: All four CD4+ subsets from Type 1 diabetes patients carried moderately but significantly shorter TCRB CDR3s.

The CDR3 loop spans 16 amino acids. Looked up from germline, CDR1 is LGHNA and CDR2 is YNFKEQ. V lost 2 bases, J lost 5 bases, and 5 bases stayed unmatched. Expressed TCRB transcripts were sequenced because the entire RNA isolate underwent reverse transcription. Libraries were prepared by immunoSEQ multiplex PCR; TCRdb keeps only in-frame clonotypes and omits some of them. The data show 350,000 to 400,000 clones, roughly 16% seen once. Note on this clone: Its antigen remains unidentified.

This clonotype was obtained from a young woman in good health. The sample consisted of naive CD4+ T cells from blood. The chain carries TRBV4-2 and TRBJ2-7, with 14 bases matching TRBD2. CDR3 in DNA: TGTGCCAGCAGCCAAAGAGGGACTAGCGGGAGTAACGAGCAGTACTTC. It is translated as CASSQRGTSGSNEQYF.